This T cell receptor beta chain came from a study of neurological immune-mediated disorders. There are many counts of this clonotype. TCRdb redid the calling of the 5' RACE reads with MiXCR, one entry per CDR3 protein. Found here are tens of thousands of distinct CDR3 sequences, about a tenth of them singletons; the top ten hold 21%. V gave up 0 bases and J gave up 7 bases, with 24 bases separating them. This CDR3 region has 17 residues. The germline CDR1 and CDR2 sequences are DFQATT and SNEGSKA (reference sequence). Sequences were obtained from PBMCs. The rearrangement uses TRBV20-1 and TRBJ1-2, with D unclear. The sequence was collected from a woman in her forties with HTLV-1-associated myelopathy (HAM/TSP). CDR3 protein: CSARDRSTDLLTTGYTF. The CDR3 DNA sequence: TGCAGTGCTAGAGATCGATCGACGGACCTTTTAACTACTGGCTACACCTTC.